This T cell receptor (beta chain) was sequenced for a study of blood T cell repertoires in COVID-19. Turning to the study itself: Samples representing acute and convalescent COVID-19 were sourced from the United States, Italy and Spain. PBMCs, B-cell-depleted T cells, or T cells provided the cDNA or gDNA that made up the material.

Seattle's enrolled individuals joined amid active infection and were then monitored longitudinally. Under the authors' procedure: Researchers report that nucleated cell counts were estimated from reference gene primer amplification. TCRdb keeps only in-frame clones here, not all; method: immunoSEQ multiplex PCR. The DNA was the basis for D and trimming; V, J and clone size are from that table. This sample has over 250,000 clones; approximately 88% occur once, and the top ten carry more than 8.5%. The receptor comes from a woman aged 70 to 79 with COVID-19, enrolled during active disease. Sequences were obtained from peripheral blood.

CDR3 nucleotide sequence: TGTGCCAGCAGCTTAACCGGGTCTTCGCGCGCTGGAAACACCATATATTTT. Its protein is CASSLTGSSRAGNTIYF. V and J are TRBV11-2 and TRBJ1-3, with D unresolved. In germline, CDR1 is SGHAT, CDR2 FQNNGV. Trimming removed 2 bases from V and 2 bases from J, with 16 bases in between. This CDR3 comprises 17 residues.